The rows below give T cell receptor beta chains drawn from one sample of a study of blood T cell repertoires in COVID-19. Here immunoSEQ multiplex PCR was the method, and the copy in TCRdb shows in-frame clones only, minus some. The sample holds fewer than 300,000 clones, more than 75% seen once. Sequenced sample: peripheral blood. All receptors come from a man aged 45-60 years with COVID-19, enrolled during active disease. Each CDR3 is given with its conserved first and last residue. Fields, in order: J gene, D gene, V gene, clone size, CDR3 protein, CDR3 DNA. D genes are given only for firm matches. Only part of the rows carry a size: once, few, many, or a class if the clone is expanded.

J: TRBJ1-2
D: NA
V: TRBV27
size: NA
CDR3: CASSLYGQYGYTF
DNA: TGTGCCAGCAGTTTATATGGGCAGTATGGCTACACCTTC

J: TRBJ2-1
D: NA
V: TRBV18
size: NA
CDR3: CASSQLALNEQFF
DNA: TGTGCCAGCTCACAATTGGCCCTCAATGAGCAGTTCTTC

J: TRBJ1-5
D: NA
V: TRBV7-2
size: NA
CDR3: CASSLGAIGNQPQHF
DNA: TGTGCCAGCAGCTTAGGGGCTATAGGCAATCAGCCCCAGCATTTT

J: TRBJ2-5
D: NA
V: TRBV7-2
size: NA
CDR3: CASSFYRVEETQYF
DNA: TGTGCCAGCAGCTTCTACAGGGTAGAAGAGACCCAGTACTTC

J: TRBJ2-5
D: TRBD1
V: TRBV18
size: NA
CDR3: CASSPTGLLQETQYF
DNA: TGTGCCAGCTCACCGACAGGGCTACTCCAAGAGACCCAGTACTTC

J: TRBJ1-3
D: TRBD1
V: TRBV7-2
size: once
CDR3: CASSAPGGGPGNTIYF
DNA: TGTGCCAGCAGCGCACCAGGGGGTGGGCCTGGAAACACCATATATTTT

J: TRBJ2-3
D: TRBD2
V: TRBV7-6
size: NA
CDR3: CASSTTAREADTQYF
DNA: TGTGCCAGCAGCACCACCGCCCGGGAGGCAGATACGCAGTATTTT

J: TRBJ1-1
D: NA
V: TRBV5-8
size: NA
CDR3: CASSLVNTEAFF
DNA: TGTGCCAGCAGTCTCGTGAACACTGAAGCTTTCTTT

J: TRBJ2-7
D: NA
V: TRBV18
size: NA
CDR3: CASSPSGGSYEQYF
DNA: TGTGCCAGCTCACCGAGTGGAGGGTCATACGAGCAGTACTTC

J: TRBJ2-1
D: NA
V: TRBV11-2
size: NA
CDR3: CASSSQQMANTPNNEQFF
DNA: TGTGCCAGCAGCTCTCAACAGATGGCCAATACCCCAAACAATGAGCAGTTCTTC

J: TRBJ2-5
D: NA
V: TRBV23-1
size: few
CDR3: CASSPRQVCQETQYF
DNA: TGCGCCAGCAGTCCGCGACAGGTCTGTCAAGAGACCCAGTACTTC

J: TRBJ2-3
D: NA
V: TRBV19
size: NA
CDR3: CASSMGTLADTQYF
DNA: TGTGCCAGTAGTATGGGGACTCTAGCGGATACGCAGTATTTT

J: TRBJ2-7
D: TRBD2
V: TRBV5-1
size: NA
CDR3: CASSLAGTSGFYEQYF
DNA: TGCGCCAGCAGCTTGGCCGGGACTAGCGGATTCTACGAGCAGTACTTC

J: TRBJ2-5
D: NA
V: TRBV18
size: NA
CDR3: CASSPGLGGVGETQYF
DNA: TGTGCCAGCTCACCCGGACTTGGCGGGGTCGGAGAGACCCAGTACTTC

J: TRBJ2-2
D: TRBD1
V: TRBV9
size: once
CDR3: CASSPQLGQGLASGELFF
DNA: TGTGCCAGCAGCCCACAGTTAGGACAGGGATTAGCATCCGGGGAGCTGTTTTTT

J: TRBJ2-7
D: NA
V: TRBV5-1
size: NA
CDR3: CASSSETRVDSGEQYF
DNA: TGCGCCAGCAGCTCGGAAACCCGGGTCGATTCGGGCGAGCAGTACTTC

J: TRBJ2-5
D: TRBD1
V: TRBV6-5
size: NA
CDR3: CASRRGQGGETQYF
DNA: TGTGCCAGCAGGAGGGGACAGGGTGGGGAGACCCAGTACTTC

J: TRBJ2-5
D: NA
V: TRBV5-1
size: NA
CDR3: CASSLEETQYF
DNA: TGCGCCAGCAGCTTAGAGGAGACCCAGTACTTC

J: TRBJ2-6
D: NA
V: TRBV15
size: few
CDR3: CATSRDSGSGANVLTF
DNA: TGTGCCACCAGCAGAGATTCCGGGAGTGGGGCCAACGTCCTGACTTTC

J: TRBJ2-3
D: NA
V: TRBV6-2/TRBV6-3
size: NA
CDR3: CASSYDPLGPGTQYF
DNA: TGTGCCAGCAGTTACGACCCTCTTGGGCCAGGTACGCAGTATTTT

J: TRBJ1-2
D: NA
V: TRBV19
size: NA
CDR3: CASSIDHRGFGYTF
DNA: TGTGCCAGTAGTATAGATCATCGAGGGTTCGGCTACACCTTC

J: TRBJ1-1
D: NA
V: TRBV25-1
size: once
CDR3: CASSPPLTLFDRNTEAFF
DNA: TGTGCCAGCAGTCCCCCATTAACCTTATTCGACAGAAACACTGAAGCTTTCTTT

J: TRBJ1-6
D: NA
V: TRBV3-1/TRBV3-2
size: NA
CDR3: CASSQARGGVHSPLHF
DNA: TGTGCCAGCAGCCAAGCTCGGGGGGGCGTCCATTCACCCCTCCACTTT